The present TCR beta chain was sequenced within a study of OX40 agonist ivuxolimab in advanced cancers. Germline V gene sequence: CDR1 SGHRS, CDR2 YFSETQ. This CDR3 contains 15 residues. With 2 bases clipped from V and 4 bases from J, the junction kept 6 bases outside the gene matches. Sequencing was performed with immunoSEQ multiplex PCR; in TCRdb, only in-frame clones are kept and a portion is missing. The sample records about 70,000 clones, around 80% being singletons. Excluded were patients having autoimmune disease history or systemic immunosuppression. Blood got drawn at baseline, again on cycle 4 day 1, and then on cycle 7 day 1. About this clone itself: Its antigen is as yet unknown.

General study results and limits: The study observed clonal expansion of CD4+ and CD8+ blood T cells by week 6 at 0.1 to 3.0 mg/kg. Fewer expanded clones were found on average in CD4+ than in CD8+ T cells.

This clonotype was obtained from an adult with an advanced solid tumor such as melanoma, head and neck, liver or kidney cancer. Sequences were derived from CD4+ or CD8+ T cells sorted from blood, sampled in a trial of the OX40 agonist ivuxolimab. V and J are TRBV5-1 and TRBJ2-5; 9 bases line up with TRBD2. The CDR3 coding sequence is TGCGCCAGCAGCTTTGCCCTAGCGGGAACAGAGACCCAGTACTTC. It yields the protein CASSFALAGTETQYF.